Described below is a single TCR beta chain sequence and its context. What it binds is not known. TCRdb re-called the PCR reads through MiXCR, storing one row per CDR3 protein. The sample shows a few hundred thousand distinct CDR3 sequences, 24% of them seen only once. Sorting captured naive CD8 T cells as CD8+CD4-CCR7+CD45RA+. The data stem from a study of molecular identifiers for immune sequencing clone quantification. Study observations and caveats: Researchers reportedly could pick up spiked Jurkat TCR RNA from one cell mixed into about 970,000 naive cells. Highly expanded clone sizes could end up underestimated if a barcode were shared by identical TCR molecules.

The J segment lost 2 bases and the V segment lost 5 bases, leaving 9 bases of the junction unmatched. The germline V gene has CDR1 SEHNR and CDR2 FQNEAQ (reference sequence). The CDR3 loop spans 15 amino acids. The receptor comes from a human donor in good health. Some libraries in this study had Jurkat cell RNA spiked in. The chain uses TRBV7-9 and TRBJ2-7, with TRBD1 identical over 7 bases. Sequencing was performed on naive CD8+ T cells from blood, with Jurkat cell RNA spiked in. Subset specified: FACS-sorted CD8+CD4-CCR7+CD45RA+ naive T cells. CDR3 residues: CASSLIGDRAYEQYF. In DNA, the CDR3 is TGTGCCAGCAGCCTAATCGGGGACAGAGCCTACGAGCAGTACTTC.